This is a list of T cell receptor beta chains from one sample in a study of blood T cell repertoires in COVID-19. TCRdb's table, derived via immunoSEQ multiplex PCR, lists solely in-frame clones and lacks some. This table holds around 200,000 clones, around 82% found once. Sequencing was performed on PBMCs or T cells enriched from blood (not recorded which). Every receptor here comes from a middle-aged woman with acute COVID-19. CDR3s include the opening cysteine and the closing phenylalanine or tryptophan. A D gene is named only where the DNA matches it firmly. The size field is filled for only some rows; it gives once, few, many or a size class.

clone_size	j_call	d_call	v_call	cdr3_nt	cdr3_aa
NA	TRBJ1-4	NA	TRBV4-1	TGCGCCAGCAGCCAAGGACTAGGGGATATTGGTGAAAAACTGTTTTTT	CASSQGLGDIGEKLFF
NA	TRBJ2-7	TRBD1	TRBV7-9	TGTGCCAGCAGCTTAATAGGGGACAGGGGCTACGAGCAGTACTTC	CASSLIGDRGYEQYF
NA	TRBJ2-7	TRBD2	TRBV7-2	TGTGCCAGCAGCTTAGGCACTAGCGGGAGGGGTTACGAGCAGTACTTC	CASSLGTSGRGYEQYF
NA	TRBJ1-5	NA	TRBV7-8	TGTGCCAGCAGCGCGACACGATCGGGCAATCAGCCCCAGCATTTT	CASSATRSGNQPQHF
NA	TRBJ1-6	TRBD1	TRBV6-5	TGTGCCAGCAGTTATCAAAGACAGGGGAGTAATTCACCCCTCCACTTT	CASSYQRQGSNSPLHF
NA	TRBJ1-2	TRBD1	TRBV3-1/TRBV3-2	TGTGCCAGCAGCCGCGGACAGGGGTTTGGCTACACCTTC	CASSRGQGFGYTF
NA	TRBJ2-1	NA	TRBV27	TGTGCCAGCAGTTTGCGGGCCTCCTACAATGAGCAGTTCTTC	CASSLRASYNEQFF
few	TRBJ2-1	NA	TRBV19	TGTGCCAGTAGTATAATGACAGGAGAGCAGTTCTTC	CASSIMTGEQFF
NA	TRBJ1-1	NA	TRBV6-5	TGTGCCAGCAGCCCGACTTTGCAGGGGAGCGCTTTCTTT	CASSPTLQGSAFF
NA	TRBJ2-5	TRBD2	TRBV18	TGTGCCAGCTCACCACCGATAACTAGCGGGGACCCAGATTTGGAGACCCAGTACTTC	CASSPPITSGDPDLETQYF